A selection of T cell receptor beta chains follows, all from one sample in a study of blood T cell repertoires in COVID-19. The method was immunoSEQ multiplex PCR; TCRdb's version includes in-frame clones alone and lacks a portion of them. The table lists about 190,000 clones, 75% to 90% of them singletons, with around 7% in the top ten. Sequenced: peripheral blood. These receptors originate from a man aged 35 to 55 with acute or convalescent COVID-19. Each CDR3 is given with its conserved first and last residue. A D gene is named only where the DNA matches it firmly. Only some rows state a clone size, as once, few, many or a class for expanded clones.

size	length	D	V	J	CDR3	DNA
-	12	-	TRBV5-4	TRBJ1-1	CASSLGVTEAFF	TGTGCCAGCAGCTTGGGCGTTACTGAAGCTTTCTTT
-	17	-	TRBV4-1	TRBJ1-2	CASSQDLHTDSNYGYTF	TGCGCCAGCAGCCAAGATTTGCACACGGACAGTAACTATGGCTACACCTTC
-	15	TRBD2	TRBV7-6	TRBJ2-7	CASSLTASGTYEQYF	TGTGCCAGCAGCCTCACCGCTAGCGGAACCTACGAGCAGTACTTC
once	16	TRBD2	TRBV4-2	TRBJ2-1	CASSPTPGTTYNEQFF	TGTGCCAGCAGCCCAACCCCCGGGACTACCTACAATGAGCAGTTCTTC
-	17	-	TRBV9	TRBJ2-2	CASSVAPDSSSTGELFF	TGTGCCAGCAGCGTAGCTCCGGACAGCTCGTCCACCGGGGAGCTGTTTTTT
once	17	TRBD1	TRBV7-6	TRBJ2-2	CASSSRAWDRVTGELFF	TGTGCCAGCAGCTCCCGGGCCTGGGACAGGGTAACCGGGGAGCTGTTTTTT
once	15	TRBD1	TRBV6-5	TRBJ2-3	CASSPGQGRADTQYF	TGTGCCAGCAGTCCTGGACAGGGTAGGGCAGATACGCAGTATTTT
-	16	-	TRBV5-6	TRBJ1-5	CASSLATGEKNQPQHF	TGTGCCAGCAGCTTGGCGACAGGCGAAAAAAATCAGCCCCAGCATTTT
-	17	TRBD2	TRBV3-1/TRBV3-2	TRBJ2-5	CASSRGFASGGQETQYF	TGTGCCAGCAGCCGGGGGTTTGCTAGCGGGGGACAAGAGACCCAGTACTTC
-	15	-	TRBV6-5	TRBJ2-1	CASSYGQTLYNEQFF	TGTGCCAGCAGTTACGGACAGACCTTATACAATGAGCAGTTCTTC
-	15	-	TRBV5-1	TRBJ1-2	CASSLGLGGSHGYTF	TGCGCCAGCAGCTTGGGGCTGGGGGGGAGCCATGGCTACACCTTC
-	15	TRBD2	TRBV5-1	TRBJ2-1	CASSSGGSGYNEQFF	TGCGCCAGCAGTAGCGGGGGGTCTGGGTACAATGAGCAGTTCTTC
-	16	-	TRBV4-1	TRBJ2-1	CASSQGVVPRGNEQFF	TGCGCCAGCAGCCAAGGAGTGGTCCCTCGGGGGAATGAGCAGTTCTTC
-	15	TRBD1	TRBV13	TRBJ1-2	CASSLSGGTRNGYTF	TGTGCCAGCAGCTTATCAGGGGGGACAAGGAATGGCTACACCTTC
-	15	-	TRBV7-6	TRBJ2-1	CASSSSQRSYNEQFF	TGTGCCAGCAGCTCGTCGCAACGGTCCTACAATGAGCAGTTCTTC
-	16	-	TRBV19	TRBJ1-3	CASSSEGSGSGNTIYF	TGTGCCAGTAGTAGTGAAGGGAGCGGCTCTGGAAACACCATATATTTT
-	18	TRBD1	TRBV19	TRBJ2-6	CASSALDRPPSGANVLTF	TGTGCCAGTAGTGCTCTGGACAGGCCTCCCTCTGGGGCCAACGTCCTGACTTTC
once	12	-	TRBV2	TRBJ2-7	CAISGGSHEQYF	TGTGCCATCAGCGGTGGTAGCCACGAGCAGTACTTC
-	18	TRBD1	TRBV19	TRBJ2-3	CASSIALTGQGPADTQYF	TGTGCCAGTAGTATAGCCCTCACCGGACAGGGTCCTGCAGATACGCAGTATTTT
-	13	-	TRBV5-1	TRBJ2-7	CASSLPPGFEQYF	TGCGCCAGCAGCTTGCCCCCGGGGTTCGAGCAGTACTTC
-	16	TRBD1	TRBV5-5	TRBJ2-5	CASSWPGTGREETQYF	TGTGCCAGCAGCTGGCCCGGGACAGGAAGGGAAGAGACCCAGTACTTC
-	15	-	TRBV29-1	TRBJ2-3	CSVAPGGGPRDTQYF	TGCAGCGTAGCCCCGGGGGGCGGACCTAGGGATACGCAGTATTTT
-	14	TRBD1	TRBV5-1	TRBJ1-1	CASSFGTGEGEAFF	TGCGCCAGCAGCTTTGGGACAGGAGAGGGTGAAGCTTTCTTT
-	14	-	TRBV6-2/TRBV6-3	TRBJ2-2	CATNPGSGTGELFF	TGTGCCACCAACCCCGGGTCGGGCACCGGGGAGCTGTTTTTT
-	12	TRBD1	TRBV28	TRBJ2-7	CASSLRQGQEYF	TGTGCCAGCAGTTTGAGACAGGGTCAGGAGTACTTC
-	15	TRBD2	TRBV4-3	TRBJ2-5	CASSPGGGGRETQYF	TGCGCCAGCAGCCCAGGTGGGGGGGGGAGGGAGACCCAGTACTTC
-	15	TRBD1	TRBV5-4	TRBJ1-3	CASSSPTGPGNTIYF	TGTGCCAGCAGCTCACCGACAGGGCCTGGAAACACCATATATTTT
-	15	TRBD2	TRBV6-5	TRBJ2-7	CASSYGLAGGYEQYF	TGTGCCAGCAGTTACGGACTAGCGGGGGGGTACGAGCAGTACTTC
-	14	-	TRBV1	TRBJ2-3	CTSERGLHTDTQYF	TGCACCAGTGAGCGGGGGCTACACACAGATACGCAGTATTTT
-	13	TRBD1	TRBV25-1	TRBJ2-3	CATETGGADTQYF	TGTGCCACCGAGACAGGGGGAGCAGATACGCAGTATTTT
-	11	TRBD1	TRBV29-1	TRBJ2-7	CSVSDRGGGYF	TGCAGCGTCTCCGACAGGGGCGGAGGGTACTTC